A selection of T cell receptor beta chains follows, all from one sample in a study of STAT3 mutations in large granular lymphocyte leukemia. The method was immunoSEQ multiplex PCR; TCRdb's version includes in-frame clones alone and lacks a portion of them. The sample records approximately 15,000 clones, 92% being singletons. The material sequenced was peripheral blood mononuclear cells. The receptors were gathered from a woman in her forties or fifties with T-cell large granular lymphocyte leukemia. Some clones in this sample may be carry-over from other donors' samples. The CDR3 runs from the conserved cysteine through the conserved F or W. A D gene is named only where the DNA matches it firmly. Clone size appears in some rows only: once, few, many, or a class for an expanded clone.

CDR3aa: CSAPLKGVVINEQFF
CDR3nt: TGCAGCGCCCCCTTAAAGGGAGTAGTGATCAATGAGCAGTTCTTC
abundance: NA
v_gene: TRBV29-1
j_gene: TRBJ2-1
d_gene: NA

CDR3aa: CASSPRGAYEQYF
CDR3nt: TGTGCCAGCAGCCCACGGGGGGCCTACGAGCAGTACTTC
abundance: NA
v_gene: TRBV7-9
j_gene: TRBJ2-7
d_gene: TRBD2

CDR3aa: CASSEFGLAGGTPYEQYF
CDR3nt: TGTGCCAGCAGTGAATTCGGACTAGCGGGAGGCACCCCCTACGAGCAGTACTTC
abundance: NA
v_gene: TRBV2
j_gene: TRBJ2-7
d_gene: TRBD2

CDR3aa: CAISEPRALSCFF
CDR3nt: TGTGCCATCAGTGAGCCCCGTGCGTTGTCTTGCTTCTTT
abundance: few
v_gene: TRBV10-3
j_gene: TRBJ1-1
d_gene: NA

CDR3aa: CAWSQGFGPDTQYF
CDR3nt: TGTGCCTGGAGTCAGGGGTTTGGGCCAGATACGCAGTATTTT
abundance: NA
v_gene: TRBV30
j_gene: TRBJ2-3
d_gene: NA

CDR3aa: CASSLDTALSGANVLTF
CDR3nt: TGTGCCAGCAGCTTGGACACCGCTCTCTCTGGGGCCAACGTCCTGACTTTC
abundance: NA
v_gene: TRBV7-2
j_gene: TRBJ2-6
d_gene: NA

CDR3aa: CASSSPPLGLSSYNEQFF
CDR3nt: TGCGCCAGCAGCTCTCCTCCATTAGGACTAAGCTCCTACAATGAGCAGTTCTTC
abundance: NA
v_gene: TRBV5-1
j_gene: TRBJ2-1
d_gene: NA

CDR3aa: CASSPTTGQGNQPQHF
CDR3nt: TGCGCCAGCAGCCCTACGACGGGACAAGGTAATCAGCCCCAGCATTTT
abundance: NA
v_gene: TRBV4-1
j_gene: TRBJ1-5
d_gene: NA

CDR3aa: CASSLSGTDTQYF
CDR3nt: TGTGCCAGCAGCTTAAGCGGCACAGATACGCAGTATTTT
abundance: NA
v_gene: TRBV7-9
j_gene: TRBJ2-3
d_gene: NA

CDR3aa: CSVEGGRGYEQYF
CDR3nt: TGCAGCGTTGAAGGTGGCAGGGGTTACGAGCAGTACTTC
abundance: NA
v_gene: TRBV29-1
j_gene: TRBJ2-7
d_gene: NA

CDR3aa: CASSPNSGLAGQETQYF
CDR3nt: TGCGCCAGCAGCCCAAATTCTGGACTAGCGGGGCAAGAGACCCAGTACTTC
abundance: NA
v_gene: TRBV5-1
j_gene: TRBJ2-5
d_gene: TRBD2

CDR3aa: CASRLGIYNEQFF
CDR3nt: TGTGCCAGCCGACTAGGGATTTACAATGAGCAGTTCTTC
abundance: NA
v_gene: TRBV7-2
j_gene: TRBJ2-1
d_gene: NA

CDR3aa: CASSFPDSYGYTF
CDR3nt: TGTGCCAGCAGCTTCCCGGATTCCTATGGCTACACCTTC
abundance: NA
v_gene: TRBV5-4
j_gene: TRBJ1-2
d_gene: NA

CDR3aa: CSVEIRSRQLSYEQYF
CDR3nt: TGCAGCGTTGAAATTCGGTCTCGGCAGTTGTCCTACGAGCAGTACTTC
abundance: once
v_gene: TRBV29-1
j_gene: TRBJ2-7
d_gene: NA

CDR3aa: CATSRDRGAGYEQYF
CDR3nt: TGTGCCACCAGCAGAGATCGGGGGGCGGGCTACGAGCAGTACTTC
abundance: NA
v_gene: TRBV15
j_gene: TRBJ2-7
d_gene: NA

CDR3aa: CASSFRTSGRPYEQYF
CDR3nt: TGTGCCAGCAGCTTTCGGACTAGCGGCCGACCCTACGAGCAGTACTTC
abundance: NA
v_gene: TRBV5-6
j_gene: TRBJ2-7
d_gene: TRBD2

CDR3aa: CASSLELLGGKLAGASYEQYF
CDR3nt: TGTGCCAGCAGCTTAGAGCTCTTAGGGGGCAAACTAGCGGGCGCCTCCTACGAGCAGTACTTC
abundance: NA
v_gene: TRBV7-8
j_gene: TRBJ2-7
d_gene: TRBD2

CDR3aa: CASSYSRQGLNEQFF
CDR3nt: TGTGCCAGCAGTTACTCGCGACAGGGTCTCAATGAGCAGTTCTTC
abundance: NA
v_gene: TRBV6-5
j_gene: TRBJ2-1
d_gene: TRBD1

CDR3aa: CASSRTGAGNTIYF
CDR3nt: TGTGCCAGCAGTCGGACAGGAGCTGGAAACACCATATATTTT
abundance: NA
v_gene: TRBV6-5
j_gene: TRBJ1-3
d_gene: TRBD1

CDR3aa: CASSLAGFYEQYF
CDR3nt: TGCGCCAGCAGCTTGGCAGGCTTCTACGAGCAGTACTTC
abundance: NA
v_gene: TRBV5-1
j_gene: TRBJ2-7
d_gene: NA

CDR3aa: CASSFSGTYEQYF
CDR3nt: TGTGCCAGCAGCTTCTCCGGAACTTACGAGCAGTACTTC
abundance: NA
v_gene: TRBV7-2
j_gene: TRBJ2-7
d_gene: NA

CDR3aa: CASSLGEGPRSEKLFF
CDR3nt: TGTGCCAGCAGCTTAGGGGAGGGACCCCGCAGTGAAAAACTGTTTTTT
abundance: NA
v_gene: TRBV7-9
j_gene: TRBJ1-4
d_gene: NA

CDR3aa: CAISVTGREQYF
CDR3nt: TGTGCCATCAGTGTGACAGGGAGGGAGCAGTACTTC
abundance: NA
v_gene: TRBV10-3
j_gene: TRBJ2-7
d_gene: NA

CDR3aa: CASSTTRTNEKLFF
CDR3nt: TGTGCCAGTAGCACTACAAGAACTAATGAAAAACTGTTTTTT
abundance: NA
v_gene: TRBV19
j_gene: TRBJ1-4
d_gene: NA

CDR3aa: CAWSGTAFPDEQFF
CDR3nt: TGTGCCTGGAGTGGGACCGCATTCCCCGATGAGCAGTTCTTC
abundance: NA
v_gene: TRBV30
j_gene: TRBJ2-1
d_gene: NA

CDR3aa: CASSLTQTEAFF
CDR3nt: TGTGCCAGCAGCTTAACACAAACTGAAGCTTTCTTT
abundance: few
v_gene: TRBV11-1
j_gene: TRBJ1-1
d_gene: NA

CDR3aa: CASSLSGTGSYEQYF
CDR3nt: TGTGCCAGCAGTTTAAGTGGTACGGGTAGCTACGAGCAGTACTTC
abundance: NA
v_gene: TRBV28
j_gene: TRBJ2-7
d_gene: NA

CDR3aa: CAWTRGPGYGYTF
CDR3nt: TGTGCCTGGACTCGGGGGCCTGGCTATGGCTACACCTTC
abundance: once
v_gene: TRBV30
j_gene: TRBJ1-2
d_gene: NA

CDR3aa: CASSRSRTGYSYEQYF
CDR3nt: TGTGCCAGCAGCCGCTCTCGGACAGGGTACTCCTACGAGCAGTACTTC
abundance: NA
v_gene: TRBV5-5
j_gene: TRBJ2-7
d_gene: TRBD1